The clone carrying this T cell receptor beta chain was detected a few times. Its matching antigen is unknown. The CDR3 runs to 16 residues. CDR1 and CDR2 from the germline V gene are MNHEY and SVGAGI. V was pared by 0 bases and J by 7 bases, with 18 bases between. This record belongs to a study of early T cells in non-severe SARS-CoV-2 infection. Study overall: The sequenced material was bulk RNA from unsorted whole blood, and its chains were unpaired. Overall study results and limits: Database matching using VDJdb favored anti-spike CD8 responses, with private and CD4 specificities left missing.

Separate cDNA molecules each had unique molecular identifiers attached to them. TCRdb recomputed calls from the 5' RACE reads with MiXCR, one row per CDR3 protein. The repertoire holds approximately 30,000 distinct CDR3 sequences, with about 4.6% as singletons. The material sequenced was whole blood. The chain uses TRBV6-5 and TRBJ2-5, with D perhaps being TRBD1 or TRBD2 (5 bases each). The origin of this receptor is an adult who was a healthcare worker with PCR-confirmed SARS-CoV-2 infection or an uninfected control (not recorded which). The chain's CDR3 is CASSYSQGPTGGTQYF. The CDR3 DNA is TGTGCCAGCAGTTACTCGCAGGGTCCCACTGGGGGGACCCAGTACTTC.